This T cell receptor (beta chain) emerged from a study of CD8 T cells in ankylosing spondylitis. Study-wide results and caveats: As reported, disease-linked clones showed significant enrichment in matched ankylosing spondylitis synovial fluid. Reports of some motif variants in reactive arthritis synovial fluid and blood predate this one. Disease-linked clones proved CD8+ and comparatively uncommon in peripheral blood. Blood from ankylosing spondylitis patients appeared to carry a characteristic eight-variant TCR beta motif.

The junction had 9 bases not matched to a gene; V was cut back by 2 bases and J by 6 bases. Looked up from germline, CDR1 is KGHSH and CDR2 is LQKENI. This CDR3 region has 16 residues. In making TCR beta libraries, quantitative 5'-RACE with molecular barcodes was used. Via MiXCR, TCRdb re-called the 5' RACE reads, giving one row per CDR3 protein. The sample has approximately 400,000 distinct CDR3 sequences, roughly 26% seen once; the top ten hold about 0.9%. A remark on this clonotype: Its antigen remains unidentified.

This clonotype was obtained from a male donor with ankylosing spondylitis. The chain couples TRBV18 to TRBJ2-1; TRBD2 aligns across 8 bases. The material sequenced was blood, either unsorted or a sorted T cell fraction (not recorded which). CDR3 coding DNA: TGTGCCAGCTCACCAGGGAGCGGGAGTTATACCAATGAGCAGTTCTTC. This sequence encodes CASSPGSGSYTNEQFF.